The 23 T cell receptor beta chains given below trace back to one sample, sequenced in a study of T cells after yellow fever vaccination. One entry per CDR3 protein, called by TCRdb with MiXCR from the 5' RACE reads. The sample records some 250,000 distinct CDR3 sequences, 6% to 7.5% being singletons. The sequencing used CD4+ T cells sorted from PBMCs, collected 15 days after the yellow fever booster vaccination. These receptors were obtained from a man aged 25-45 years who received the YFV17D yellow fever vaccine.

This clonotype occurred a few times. CDR3 bases: TGTGCCAGCAGCCCGCGGCGTCAGTTTCGCGGAGATGAGCAGTTCTTC. Amino acids: CASSPRRQFRGDEQFF. The genes are TRBV7-2 and TRBJ2-1; no clear D gene. CDR3 length: 16 residues. In germline, CDR1 is SGHTA, CDR2 FQGNSA. V lost 5 bases and J lost 8, with 22 bases in between.

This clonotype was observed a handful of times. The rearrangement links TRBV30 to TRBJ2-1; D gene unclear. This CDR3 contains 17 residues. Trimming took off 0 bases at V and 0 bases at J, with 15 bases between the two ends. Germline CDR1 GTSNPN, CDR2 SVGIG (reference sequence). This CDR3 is CAWSVVLVRSSYNEQFF. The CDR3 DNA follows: TGTGCCTGGAGTGTAGTTCTGGTCAGAAGCTCCTACAATGAGCAGTTCTTC.

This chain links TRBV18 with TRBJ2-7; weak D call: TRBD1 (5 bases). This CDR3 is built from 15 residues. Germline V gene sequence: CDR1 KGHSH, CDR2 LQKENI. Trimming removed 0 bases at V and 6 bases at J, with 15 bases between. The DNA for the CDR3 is TGTGCCAGCTCACCACCTTTACAGGTTAACGGCGAGCAGTACTTC. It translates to CASSPPLQVNGEQYF. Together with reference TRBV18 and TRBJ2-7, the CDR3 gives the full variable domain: NAGVMQNPRHLVRRRGQEARLRCSPMKGHSHVYWYRQLPEEGLKFMVYLQKENIIDESGMPKERFSAEFPKEGPSILRIQQVVRGDSAAYFCASSPPLQVNGEQYFGPGTRLTVT.

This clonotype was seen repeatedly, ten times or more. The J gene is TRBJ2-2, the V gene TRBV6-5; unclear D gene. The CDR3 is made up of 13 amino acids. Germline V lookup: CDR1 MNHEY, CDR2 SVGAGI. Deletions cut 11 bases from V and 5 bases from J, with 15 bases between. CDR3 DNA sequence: TGTGCCTCATTAAACAGAATGACCGGGGAGCTGTTTTTT. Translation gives CASLNRMTGELFF.

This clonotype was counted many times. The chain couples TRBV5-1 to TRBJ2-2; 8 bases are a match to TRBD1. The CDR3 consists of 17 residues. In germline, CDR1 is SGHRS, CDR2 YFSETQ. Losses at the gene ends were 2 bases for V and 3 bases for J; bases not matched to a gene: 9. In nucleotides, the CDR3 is TGCGCCAGCAGCTTCCCTACAGGGGGATACGACACCGGGGAGCTGTTTTTT. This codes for CASSFPTGGYDTGELFF.

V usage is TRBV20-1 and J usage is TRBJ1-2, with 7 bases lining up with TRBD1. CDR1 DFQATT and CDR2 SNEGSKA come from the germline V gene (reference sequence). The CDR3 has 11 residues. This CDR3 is CSPGGDRGYTF. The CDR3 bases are TGCAGCCCAGGGGGGGACCGAGGCTACACCTTC.

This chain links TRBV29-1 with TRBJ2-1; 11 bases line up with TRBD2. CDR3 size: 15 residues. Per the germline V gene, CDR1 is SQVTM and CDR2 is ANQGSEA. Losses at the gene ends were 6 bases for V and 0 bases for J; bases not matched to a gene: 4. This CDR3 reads CSVQGLAASYNEQFF. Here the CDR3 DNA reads TGCAGCGTGCAGGGACTAGCGGCCTCCTACAATGAGCAGTTCTTC.

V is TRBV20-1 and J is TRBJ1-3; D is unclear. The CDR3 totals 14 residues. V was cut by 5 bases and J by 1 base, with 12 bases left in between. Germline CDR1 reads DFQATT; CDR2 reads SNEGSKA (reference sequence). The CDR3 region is CSAPLRGSGNTIYF. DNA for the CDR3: TGCAGTGCTCCTCTCCGAGGTTCTGGAAACACCATATATTTT.

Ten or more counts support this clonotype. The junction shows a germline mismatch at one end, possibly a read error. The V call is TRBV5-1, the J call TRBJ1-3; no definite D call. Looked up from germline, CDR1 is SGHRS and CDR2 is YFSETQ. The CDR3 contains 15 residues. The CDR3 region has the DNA TGCGCCAGCAGTTTGGACGGAAGCCCTAGAAACACCATATATTTT. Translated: CASSLDGSPRNTIYF.

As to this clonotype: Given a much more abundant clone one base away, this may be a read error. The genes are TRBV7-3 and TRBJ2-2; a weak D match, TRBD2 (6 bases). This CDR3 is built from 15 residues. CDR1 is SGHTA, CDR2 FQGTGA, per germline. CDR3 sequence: CASRPRGGDTGELVF. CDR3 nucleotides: TGTGCCAGCAGACCTAGGGGAGGCGATACCGGGGAGCTGGTTTTT. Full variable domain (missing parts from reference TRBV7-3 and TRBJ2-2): GAGVSQTPSNKVTEKGKYVELRCDPISGHTALYWYRQSLGQGPEFLIYFQGTGAADDSGLPNDRFFAVRPEGSVSTLKIQRTERGDSAVYLCASRPRGGDTGELVFGEGSRLTVL.

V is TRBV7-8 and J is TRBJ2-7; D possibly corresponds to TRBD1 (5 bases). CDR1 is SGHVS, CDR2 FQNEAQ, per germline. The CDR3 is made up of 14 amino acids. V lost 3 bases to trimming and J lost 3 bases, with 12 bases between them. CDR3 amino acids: CASSFRTRDYEQYF. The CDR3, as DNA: TGTGCCAGCAGCTTCCGGACAAGGGACTACGAGCAGTACTTC. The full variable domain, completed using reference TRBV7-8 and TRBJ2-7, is GAGVSQSPRYKVAKRGQDVALRCDPISGHVSLFWYQQALGQGPEFLTYFQNEAQLDKSGLPSDRFFAERPEGSVSTLKIQRTQQEDSAVYLCASSFRTRDYEQYFGPGTRLTVT.

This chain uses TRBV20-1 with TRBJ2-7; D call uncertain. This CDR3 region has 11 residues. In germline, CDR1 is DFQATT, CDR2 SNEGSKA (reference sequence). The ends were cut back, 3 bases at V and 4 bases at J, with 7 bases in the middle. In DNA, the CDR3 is TGCAGTGCTAGCGAGGAGTACGAGCAGTACTTC. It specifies CSASEEYEQYF.

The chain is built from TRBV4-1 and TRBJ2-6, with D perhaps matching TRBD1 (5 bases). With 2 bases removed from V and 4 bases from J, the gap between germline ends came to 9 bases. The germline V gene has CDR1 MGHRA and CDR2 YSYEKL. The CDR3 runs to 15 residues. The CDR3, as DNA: TGCGCCAGCAGCCAATCAGGGCCCGGGGCCAACGTCCTGACTTTC. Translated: CASSQSGPGANVLTF.

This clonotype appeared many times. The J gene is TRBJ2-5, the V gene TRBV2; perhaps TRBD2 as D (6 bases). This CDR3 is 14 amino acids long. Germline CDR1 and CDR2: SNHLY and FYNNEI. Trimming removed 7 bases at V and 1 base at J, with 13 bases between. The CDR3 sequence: CASKSGGLQETQYF. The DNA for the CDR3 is TGTGCCAGCAAGAGTGGGGGACTCCAAGAGACCCAGTACTTC. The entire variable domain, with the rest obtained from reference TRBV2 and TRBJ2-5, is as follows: EPEVTQTPSHQVTQMGQEVILRCVPISNHLYFYWYRQILGQKVEFLVSFYNNEISEKSEIFDDQFSVERPDGSNFTLKIRSTKLEDSAMYFCASKSGGLQETQYFGPGTRLLVL.

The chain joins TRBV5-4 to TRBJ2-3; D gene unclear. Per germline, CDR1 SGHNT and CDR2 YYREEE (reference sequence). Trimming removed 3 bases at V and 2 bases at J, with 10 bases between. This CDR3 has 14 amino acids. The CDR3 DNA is TGTGCCAGCAGCTCTAAGACCGTCACAGATACGCAGTATTTT. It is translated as CASSSKTVTDTQYF.

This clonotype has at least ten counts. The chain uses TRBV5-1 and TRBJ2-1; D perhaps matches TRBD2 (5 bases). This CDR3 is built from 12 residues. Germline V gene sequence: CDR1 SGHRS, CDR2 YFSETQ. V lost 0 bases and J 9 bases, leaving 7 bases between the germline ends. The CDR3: CASSLGGAEQFF. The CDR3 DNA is TGCGCCAGCAGCTTGGGGGGAGCTGAGCAGTTCTTC.

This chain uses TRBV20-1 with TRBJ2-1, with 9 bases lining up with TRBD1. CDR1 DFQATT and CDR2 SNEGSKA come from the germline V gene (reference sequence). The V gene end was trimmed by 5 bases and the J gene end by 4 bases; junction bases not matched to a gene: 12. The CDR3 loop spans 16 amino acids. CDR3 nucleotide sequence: TGCAGTGCTCCTAAACGACAGGGGGGGGGGTACAATGAGCAGTTCTTC. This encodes CSAPKRQGGGYNEQFF.

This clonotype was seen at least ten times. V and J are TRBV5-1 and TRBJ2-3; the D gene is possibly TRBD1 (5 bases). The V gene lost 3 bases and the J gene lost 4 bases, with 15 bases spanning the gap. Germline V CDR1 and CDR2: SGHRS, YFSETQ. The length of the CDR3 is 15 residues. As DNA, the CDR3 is TGCGCCAGCAGCTCGCCGGGCACAGGACCAGATACGCAGTATTTT. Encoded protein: CASSSPGTGPDTQYF.

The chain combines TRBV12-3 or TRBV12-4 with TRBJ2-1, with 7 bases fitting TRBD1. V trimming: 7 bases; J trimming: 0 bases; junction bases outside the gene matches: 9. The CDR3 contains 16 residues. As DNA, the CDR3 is TGTGCCAGCACCAAGGACAGGTACAACTCCTACAATGAGCAGTTCTTC. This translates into CASTKDRYNSYNEQFF.

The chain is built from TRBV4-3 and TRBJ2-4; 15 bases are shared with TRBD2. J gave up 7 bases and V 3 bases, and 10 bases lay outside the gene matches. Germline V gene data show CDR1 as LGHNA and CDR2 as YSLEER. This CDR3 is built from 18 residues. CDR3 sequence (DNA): TGCGCCAGCAGCCACCCCGGCGGACTAGCGGGAGGGCCGAACATTCAGTACTTC. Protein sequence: CASSHPGGLAGGPNIQYF.

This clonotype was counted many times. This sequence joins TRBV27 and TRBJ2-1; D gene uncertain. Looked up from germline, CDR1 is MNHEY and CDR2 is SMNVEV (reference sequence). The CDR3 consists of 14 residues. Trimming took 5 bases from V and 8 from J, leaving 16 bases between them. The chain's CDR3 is CASSRVAPPDEQFF. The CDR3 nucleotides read TGTGCCAGCAGTCGAGTTGCCCCCCCCGATGAGCAGTTCTTC.

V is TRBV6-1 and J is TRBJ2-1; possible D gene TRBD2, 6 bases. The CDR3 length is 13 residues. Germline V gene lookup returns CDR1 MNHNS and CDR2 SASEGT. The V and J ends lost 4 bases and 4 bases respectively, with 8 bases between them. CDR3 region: CASSGDWYNEQFF. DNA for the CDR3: TGTGCCAGCAGTGGGGACTGGTACAATGAGCAGTTCTTC.

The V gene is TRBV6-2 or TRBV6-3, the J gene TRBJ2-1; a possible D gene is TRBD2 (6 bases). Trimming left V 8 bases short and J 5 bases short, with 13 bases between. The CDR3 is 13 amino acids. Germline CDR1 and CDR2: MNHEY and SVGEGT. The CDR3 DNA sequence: TGTGCCAGCTGGCGGGGCTACGACAATGAGCAGTTCTTC. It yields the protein CASWRGYDNEQFF.